The subject of this entry is one T cell receptor (beta chain). Its cognate antigen has yet to be identified. Nothing much larger sits one base from this clone, and base qualities are not available. The data stem from a study of identical twins (dated by TCRdb to 2016 to 2017). Notes on the research overall: TCR alpha and beta repertoires from monozygotic twins, unrelated adults of various ages and cord blood were deep-sequenced to test whether fetal clonotypes persist. To rule out contamination, the twin experiments were replicated at different times with different library preparation protocols. Broader findings and caveats from the paper: Zero-insertion analyses could be partly confounded by invariant T cells such as MAIT and iNKT, though diverse VJ usage argued against such confounding for most clonotypes. Out-of-frame TCR alpha sharing in monozygotic twins was systematically underestimated by recombination models, whereas sharing between unrelated individuals was in agreement with the recombination models. Because the same donors could not be followed over many years, conclusions were based on cross-sectional statistical analysis. Abundant cord blood beta clonotypes had fewer insertions, young adult naive repertoires showed a similar but weaker trend, and memory repertoires showed no such trend. In beta out-of-frame sequences, excess twin sharing was weaker, because having fewer shared sequences lowered the signal-to-noise ratio. Compared with coincidental sharing between unrelated individuals, out-of-frame TCR alpha sequences shared between twins had an excess of sequences with low generation probability.

Every donor in the study was a healthy Caucasian. Miltenyi CD45RO+ enrichment and human naive T-cell isolation kits were used to isolate memory (CD45RO+) and naive T cells from PBMC. Taken from cysteine to phenylalanine, the CDR3 has 16 residues. The read is trimmed to its CDR3 DNA, 48 bases read in frame from base 1. CDR1 and CDR2 are read off the germline V gene as SGHNT and YENEEA. The junction shows trimming of 4 bases on V and 6 bases on J, and the gene matches do not reach 7 bases of it. The library was generated by 5' RACE. The instrument given in TCRdb is Illumina HiSeq 2000. Template switching added a universal primer binding site, and the final cDNA carried a unique molecular identifier that allowed TCR cDNA molecules to be counted accurately. First-strand cDNA for TCR alpha and beta chains was synthesized from specific primers in the conserved constant-segment region. To control for contamination, every cDNA library was double barcoded, receiving both a SMART-Mk sample barcode and Illumina barcodes. TruSeq adapter sequences and Illumina sample barcodes were added in two successive PCR steps. The TCR alpha and beta cDNA libraries were sequenced on the Illumina HiSeq platform using custom primers. The original methods were these. MiGEC processed the raw reads to extract unique molecular identifiers, while MiXCR was used to determine the CDR3 positions. Recombination models were inferred per individual with the repgenHMM and IGoR tools using an EM algorithm. Shared clonotype analysis was performed with the tcR package in R, normalizing sharing by the product of cloneset sizes. To study raw recombination free of thymic and clonal selection effects, out-of-frame nonproductive sequences were analyzed. TCRdb redid the processing of the public reads, applying fastp at Q25 and MiXCR, and retained in-frame beta chains. Each CDR3 protein gets just one entry, which takes the most common genes and DNA from the rows behind it. These V and J calls derive from TCRdb rather than the authors' analysis. This sample gives about 150,000 distinct CDR3 sequences in total; roughly 3.3% of them show up just once. Around 8.1% of the sample is taken by the ten largest.

The clonotype originates from a man aged 18 to 30 in good health. The chain was built from TRBV11-3 and TRBJ2-3, and TRBD2 aligns with 13 junction nucleotides. What was sequenced was memory T cells sorted from blood. The sample's cell subset or site label is to be understood as: CD45RO+ enriched T cells. The CDR3 sequence is CASSSWTSGGRDTQYF. The DNA is TGTGCCAGCAGCTCATGGACTAGCGGGGGCAGGGATACGCAGTATTTT.